This section outlines one TCR beta chain sequence together with its context. A read error may produce the germline difference seen at one junction end. This CDR3 is built from 15 residues. The germline V gene encodes CDR1 SGHAT and CDR2 FQNNGV. Peripheral venous blood was drawn in roughly 5.7-milliliter volumes, with a draw taken at each of two separate time points. Genomic DNA provided the template from which TCR beta CDR3 was amplified by two-round multiplex PCR. Primers specific to each TRBV and TRBJ gene drove first-round PCR. TCRdb independently ran MiXCR on the multiplex PCR reads; one entry per CDR3 protein. The sample carries about 16,000 distinct CDR3 sequences, roughly 30% recorded once. The sample comes from a study of prognosis after radiotherapy for stage I lung cancer. Across the whole study: Patients were 13 men and a handful of women aged about 50 to 85, median 74.5 years.

This specimen consisted of PBMCs, obtained before or after stereotactic body radiation therapy (not recorded which). The source of this sequence is a donor over 45 with non-small cell lung cancer. The V gene is TRBV11-2, the J gene TRBJ2-7; 9 nucleotides line up with TRBD2. CDR3 residues: CVSSLGLACHYEQYF. The CDR3, as DNA: TGTGTCAGCAGCTTAGGACTAGCGTGCCACTACGAGCAGTACTTC.